The 15 T cell receptor beta chains below come from one sample, sequenced in a study of T-cell memory formation after mild COVID-19. TCRdb re-derived calls from the 5' RACE reads in MiXCR, one entry per CDR3 protein. The sample contains around 250,000 distinct CDR3 sequences, around 15% of which appear only once. The sequencing sample was made of PBMCs or a T cell subset sorted from them (not recorded which). Source of these receptors: a young man who had mild COVID-19 (a few samples of this study predate the infection). Cell type and time point are not known.

This chain connects TRBV6-7 to TRBJ1-1; a weak D match, TRBD1 (6 bases). TRBV6-7 has ORF status, its function being uncertain. V was trimmed by 4 bases and J by 1 base, leaving 10 bases between them. The CDR3 totals 14 residues. CDR3 amino acids: CASSCDRRNTEAFF. In DNA form, the CDR3 reads TGTGCCAGCAGTTGCGACAGGCGGAACACTGAAGCTTTCTTT.

This clonotype was detected a few times. The chain links TRBV4-2 to TRBJ1-3, with D unclear. Germline V gene lookup returns CDR1 LGHNA and CDR2 YNFKEQ. The V gene lost 0 bases and the J gene lost 1 base, with 7 bases spanning the gap. This CDR3 region has 15 residues. The CDR3 DNA sequence: TGTGCCAGCAGCCAAGAAGGGTTGTCTGGAAACACCATATATTTT. It encodes CASSQEGLSGNTIYF.

The chain has TRBV12-3 or TRBV12-4 and TRBJ1-5; unclear D gene. The CDR3 is 13 residues long. V lost 3 bases to trimming and J lost 5 bases, with 8 bases between them. The CDR3 nucleotides are TGTGCCAGCAGTTTTGGTTCCGATCAGCCCCAGCATTTT. Residues: CASSFGSDQPQHF.

This clonotype has only a few counts. The rearrangement uses TRBV5-1 and TRBJ1-1; the D gene is possibly TRBD1 (6 bases). CDR3 size: 15 residues. V shed 3 bases and J shed 1 base, with 13 bases lying between them. Germline V gene sequence: CDR1 SGHRS, CDR2 YFSETQ. CDR3 protein: CASSSGGGQNTEAFF. The CDR3 nucleotides are TGCGCCAGCAGCTCGGGGGGCGGCCAGAACACTGAAGCTTTCTTT. Together with reference TRBV5-1 and TRBJ1-1, the CDR3 gives the full variable domain: KAGVTQTPRYLIKTRGQQVTLSCSPISGHRSVSWYQQTPGQGLQFLFEYFSETQRNKGNFPGRFSGRQFSNSRSEMNVSTLELGDSALYLCASSSGGGQNTEAFFGQGTRLTVV.

This clonotype occurred many times. The chain combines TRBV5-4 with TRBJ2-3, with unresolved D. V lost 0 bases to trimming and J lost 2 bases, with 10 bases between them. Germline V gene data show CDR1 as SGHNT and CDR2 as YYREEE (reference sequence). CDR3 length equals 15 residues. CDR3 in amino acids: CASSLASTHTDTQYF. In DNA form, the CDR3 reads TGTGCCAGCAGCTTGGCGTCTACCCACACAGATACGCAGTATTTT.

This clonotype has a single count. This rearrangement joins TRBV6-9 to TRBJ2-5; 10 bases align to TRBD1. CDR1 and CDR2 (germline): MNHGY, SVAAGI. The CDR3 runs 21 residues. With V trimmed by 2 bases and J by 5 bases, 23 bases remained unmatched. CDR3 sequence reads: CASSYPEGQGTMTSPRETQYF. CDR3 bases: TGTGCCAGCAGTTATCCGGAGGGACAGGGGACCATGACCTCGCCACGGGAGACCCAGTACTTC.

This clonotype came up many times. This chain connects TRBV20-1 to TRBJ2-7; 9 bases fit TRBD1. J gave up 3 bases and V 7 bases, and 16 bases lay outside the gene matches. The CDR3 runs to 16 residues. Germline values: CDR1 DFQATT, CDR2 SNEGSKA (reference sequence). The DNA for the CDR3 is TGCAGTGTCTCGAACTCTCCGGGACAGGGAGACTACGAGCAGTACGTC. Its protein product is CSVSNSPGQGDYEQYV.

The table lists this clonotype with many counts. This chain joins TRBV5-1 and TRBJ2-3; 10 nucleotides align to TRBD2. The CDR3 sequence is 16 residues long. V gave up 0 bases and J gave up 3 bases; unmatched junction bases: 4. Per germline, CDR1 SGHRS and CDR2 YFSETQ. In DNA form, the CDR3 reads TGCGCCAGCAGCTTGGGGGGACTAGCGTTGACAGATACGCAGTATTTT. This gives the protein CASSLGGLALTDTQYF.

In its sample, this clonotype was seen many times. The J gene is TRBJ2-3, the V gene TRBV20-1; weak D call: TRBD2 (6 bases). Per the germline V gene, CDR1 is DFQATT and CDR2 is SNEGSKA (reference sequence). CDR3 length: 17 amino acids. Trimming shortened V by 4 bases and J by 1 base, and 21 bases separated the two germline ends. In nucleotides, the CDR3 is TGCAGTGCTAAGCCCCGTGGGGGGACGTCTGGCACAGATACGCAGTATTTT. It is translated as CSAKPRGGTSGTDTQYF.

The chain recombines TRBV6-5 with TRBJ2-5; 7 bases fit TRBD1. With 6 bases clipped from V and 5 bases from J, the junction kept 9 bases outside the gene matches. The CDR3 is made up of 14 amino acids. Germline V lookup: CDR1 MNHEY, CDR2 SVGAGI. CDR3: CASRPPTGSETQYF. DNA for the CDR3: TGTGCCAGCAGGCCGCCGACAGGGTCGGAGACCCAGTACTTC.

Many counts were recorded for this clonotype. The CDR3 coding sequence is TGTGCCAGCAGGCCATGGTGGGACACCGGGGAGCTGTTTTTT. Its protein is CASRPWWDTGELFF. This rearrangement joins TRBV12-3 or TRBV12-4 to TRBJ2-2, with D hard to call. The CDR3 is 14 residues long. Between the trimmed V and J ends, which lost 6 bases and 3 bases, there was a span of 11 bases.

This clonotype was detected ten times or more. The chain joins TRBV7-2 to TRBJ1-3; D is possibly TRBD1 (6 bases). Trimming removed 5 bases from V and 0 bases from J, with 14 bases in between. In germline, CDR1 is SGHTA, CDR2 FQGNSA. The CDR3 consists of 16 residues. Written as DNA, the CDR3 is TGTGCCAGCAGCCCCCGACAGGTTCGCTCTGGAAACACCATATATTTT. It translates to CASSPRQVRSGNTIYF.

This clonotype was detected a few times. The chain links TRBV10-3 to TRBJ2-3; weak D call: TRBD1 (6 bases). Germline V CDR1 and CDR2: ENHRY, SYGVKD. V gave up 6 bases and J gave up 0 bases, with 10 bases separating them. This CDR3 has 14 residues. The CDR3 DNA follows: TGTGCCATCAGCGGACAGTTAAGCACAGATACGCAGTATTTT. This codes for CAISGQLSTDTQYF.

A few counts support this clonotype. CDR3 bases: TGTGCCAGCAGCTTAGCAGGGGGCTACTATGGCTACACCTTC. It translates to CASSLAGGYYGYTF. The chain combines TRBV7-8 with TRBJ1-2; 7 bases are a match to TRBD1. Germline CDR1 is SGHVS and CDR2 is FQNEAQ. The length of the CDR3 is 14 residues. V shed 0 bases and J 3 bases; nucleotides not matched to a gene: 1.

This chain links TRBV6-5 with TRBJ1-3, with 8 positions matching TRBD1. Unmatched junction bases numbered 10, after V lost 6 bases and J lost 0 bases. CDR1 MNHEY and CDR2 SVGAGI come from the germline V gene. The CDR3 runs to 17 residues. CDR3: CASSRDRSLLSGNTIYF. CDR3 in DNA: TGTGCCAGCAGCCGGGACAGGTCTTTGCTCTCTGGAAACACCATATATTTT.